This entry describes one T cell receptor (beta chain). This clone has at least ten counts. The antigen it recognizes is unknown. No much larger clonotype is one base removed from it; base qualities were not supplied. V sheds 5 bases and J sheds 2 bases, leaving 15 bases between their ends. For CDR1 and CDR2, the germline V gene (reference sequence) lists PRHDT and FYEKMQ. Including the terminal cysteine and phenylalanine, the CDR3 comprises 15 residues. Left in the record is the CDR3 DNA by itself, 45 bases read in frame from the first base. Donors were healthy HIV-negative adults with no recently reported acute infections or vaccinations. Only Caucasian adults living in Nashville, Tennessee, USA were represented among the donors. CD8 memory samples were composed of magnetically selected CD45RO+ cells combined with CCR7-negative CD45RA+ effector memory (TemRA) cells. Blood was obtained by leukapheresis, after which PBMCs were separated by Ficoll-Histopaque density gradient centrifugation and cryopreserved in liquid nitrogen vapor phase. Purity and quantity of every magnetically sorted T cell population were checked by analytical flow cytometry. Genomic DNA was isolated from each sorted fraction and quantified by UV absorbance on a Nanodrop 2000c.

TCR CDR3 regions were amplified from genomic DNA by multiplex PCR using the deep immunoSEQ assay. Extracted genomic DNA from each cell subset was spread evenly across all wells of several immunoSEQ 96-well plates, with each plate serving as a replicate. Each replicate PCR for sorted subsets received around 200 ng genomic DNA, equal to around 32,000 T cell genomes. Purified libraries were measured with a Qubit 3.0 fluorometer, size-checked on a Bioanalyzer 2100, and measured again with the KAPA Library Quantification kit. Every immunoSEQ 96-well plate was sequenced on a dedicated single-read 150-cycle Illumina NextSeq 550 flow cell. The authors processed their data as follows. Because only junctional sequences without quality scores were contained in the immunoSEQ output, filtering matching that applied to full-length reads could not be performed. To assign V/J genes and CDR3, sequences were annotated using PyIR, a Python wrapper for IgBLAST v1.9, with IMGT germline references. Reads with weak V/J assignments (E-value above 1e-6), missing CDR3, stop codons, out-of-frame junctions, or ambiguous translated residues were removed. V3J clonotypes were defined by identical inferred V gene, J gene, and CDR3 amino acid sequence. Percentage overlap between repertoires was computed as shared unique clonotypes divided by the size of the smaller repertoire. Richness of each repertoire was evaluated using RTK rarefaction, the Chao1 estimator, and Recon v2.1 estimates of unobserved clonotypes. Generation probabilities were computed with OLGA for all TCRbeta clonotypes obtained by the gDNA method from a few donors. TCRdb obtained this table from immuneACCESS and retained in-frame rearrangements with V and J assigned. These tables miss some clones; where compared with another copy, unresolved V genes account for less than half of the shortfall, and the remainder is unexplained. The V and J calls and the clone size are those of that table, but D and trimming were determined from the DNA. For this sample there are around 83,000 clones; 60% to 70% appear just once. Of the sample, roughly 49% falls within the top ten clones.

This sample was included in a study of shared clonotypes between healthy human individuals (dated by TCRdb to about 2020). Some background on the complete study: The cohort comprised a couple of women and a few men aged 18 to 49 years. Per donor, three plates each were used for CD4 naive and CD4 memory, two for CD8 naive, and one for CD8 memory. Blood TCR repertoires of about 5 healthy adults were deeply sequenced to estimate repertoire size and the extent of clonotype sharing between individuals. To increase sequencing depth and limit assay-specific biases, TCR repertoire library preparation and sequencing were carried out by different laboratories using diverse techniques. Each donor's leukapheresis produced roughly between about 0.8 and 10 billion PBMCs. What the research found in general, with its limitations: Pairwise subsampling indicated that sequencing depth was expected to affect the degree of clonotype sharing among donors. Even with the large sequencing depth, rarefaction of the sorted-subset datasets indicated that sequencing was incomplete. Estimated clonotype richness was generally larger for naive than for memory subsets. Because the study included a small number of donors, the genetic and exposure-history diversity represented was limited. Compared with non-shared clonotypes, clonotypes shared by all four sorted-subset donors had higher generation probabilities. Sharing across several donors was observed for 5% to 6.5% of naive CD4, about 4% of naive CD8, around 2.5% of memory CD4, and about 0.4% of memory CD8 clonotypes. Sampling was limited to blood, and TCR repertoires in tissue likely differ from TCR repertoires in blood.

Recombination connected TRBV13 to TRBJ2-5; TRBD2 could be the D gene, as 7 bases match. The sequenced sample was memory CD8+ T cells sorted from blood. The cell subset or site label corresponds to: CD45RO+ cells pooled with CCR7-negative TemRA cells. The sequence was obtained from a young man in good health. The DNA sequence is as follows: TGTGCCAGCAGCCACCGAGGGGGGGGACAAGAGACCCAGTACTTC. Its protein product is CASSHRGGGQETQYF.